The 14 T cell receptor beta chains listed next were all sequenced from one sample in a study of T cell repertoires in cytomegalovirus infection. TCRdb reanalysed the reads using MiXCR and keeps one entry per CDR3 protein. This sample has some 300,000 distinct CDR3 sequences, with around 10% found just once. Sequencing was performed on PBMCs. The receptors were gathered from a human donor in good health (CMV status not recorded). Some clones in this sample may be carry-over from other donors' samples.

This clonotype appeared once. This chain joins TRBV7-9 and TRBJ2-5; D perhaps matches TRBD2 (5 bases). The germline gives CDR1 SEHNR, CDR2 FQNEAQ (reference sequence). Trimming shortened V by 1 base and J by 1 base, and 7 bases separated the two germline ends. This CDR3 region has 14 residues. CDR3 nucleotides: TGTGCCAGCAGCTTAGAAGAGGGCCAAGAGACCCAGTACTTC. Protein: CASSLEEGQETQYF.

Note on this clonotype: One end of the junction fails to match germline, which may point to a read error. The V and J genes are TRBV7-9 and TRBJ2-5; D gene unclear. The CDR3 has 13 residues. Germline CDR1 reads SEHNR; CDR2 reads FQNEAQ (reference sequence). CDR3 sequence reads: CASSLAQAESQYF. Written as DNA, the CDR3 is TGTGCCAGCAGCTTAGCGCAGGCAGAGTCCCAGTACTTC.

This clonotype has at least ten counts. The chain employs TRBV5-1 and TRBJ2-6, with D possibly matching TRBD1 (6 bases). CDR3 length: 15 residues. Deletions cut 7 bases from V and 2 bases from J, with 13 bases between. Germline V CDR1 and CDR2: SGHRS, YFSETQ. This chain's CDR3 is CASAVRTAGANVLTF. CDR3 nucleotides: TGCGCCAGCGCTGTCAGGACAGCTGGGGCCAACGTCCTGACTTTC.

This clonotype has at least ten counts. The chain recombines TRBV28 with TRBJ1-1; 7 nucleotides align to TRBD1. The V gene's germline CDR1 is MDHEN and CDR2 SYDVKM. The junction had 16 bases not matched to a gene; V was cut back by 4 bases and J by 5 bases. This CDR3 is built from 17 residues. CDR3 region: CASSSTKTGSFETEAFF. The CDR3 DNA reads TGTGCCAGCAGTTCCACAAAGACAGGGAGTTTCGAAACTGAAGCTTTCTTT.

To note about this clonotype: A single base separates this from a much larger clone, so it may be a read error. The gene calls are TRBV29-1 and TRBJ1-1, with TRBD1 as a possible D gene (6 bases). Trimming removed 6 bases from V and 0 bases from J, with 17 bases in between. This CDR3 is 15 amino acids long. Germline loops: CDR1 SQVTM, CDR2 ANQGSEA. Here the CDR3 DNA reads TGCAGCGTCAAACAGGGCCCGTTTATGAACACTGAAGCTTTCTTT. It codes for CSVKQGPFMNTEAFF.

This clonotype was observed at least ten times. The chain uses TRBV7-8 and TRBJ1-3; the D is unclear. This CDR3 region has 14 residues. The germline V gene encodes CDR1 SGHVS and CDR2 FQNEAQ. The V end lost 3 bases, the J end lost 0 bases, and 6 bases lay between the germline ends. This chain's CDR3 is CASSFAGSGNTIYF. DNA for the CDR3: TGTGCCAGCAGCTTTGCTGGCTCTGGAAACACCATATATTTT.

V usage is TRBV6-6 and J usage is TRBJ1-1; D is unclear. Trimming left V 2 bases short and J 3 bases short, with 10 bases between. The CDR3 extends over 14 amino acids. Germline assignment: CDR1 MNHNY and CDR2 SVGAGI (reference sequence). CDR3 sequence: CASSYDGAYTEAFF. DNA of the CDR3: TGTGCCAGCAGTTACGACGGTGCGTACACTGAAGCTTTCTTT.

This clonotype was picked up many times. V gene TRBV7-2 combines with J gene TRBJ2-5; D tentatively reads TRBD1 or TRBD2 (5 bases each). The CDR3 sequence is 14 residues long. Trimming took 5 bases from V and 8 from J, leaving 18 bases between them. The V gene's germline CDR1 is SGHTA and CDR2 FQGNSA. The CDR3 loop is CASSRTSGARTQYF. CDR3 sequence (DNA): TGTGCCAGCAGCCGTACTAGTGGGGCGAGAACCCAGTACTTC.

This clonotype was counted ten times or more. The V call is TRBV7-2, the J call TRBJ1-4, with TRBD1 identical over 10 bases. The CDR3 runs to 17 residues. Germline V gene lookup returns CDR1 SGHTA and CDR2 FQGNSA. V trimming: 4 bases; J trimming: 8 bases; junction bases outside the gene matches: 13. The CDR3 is CASSWDRGFSSPEKLFF. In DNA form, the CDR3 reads TGTGCCAGCAGCTGGGACAGGGGCTTTTCCTCACCCGAAAAACTGTTTTTT.

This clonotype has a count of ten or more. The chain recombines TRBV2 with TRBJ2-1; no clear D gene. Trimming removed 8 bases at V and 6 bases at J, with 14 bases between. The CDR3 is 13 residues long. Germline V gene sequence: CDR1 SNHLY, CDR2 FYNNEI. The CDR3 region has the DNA TGTGCCAGCCGGGTAGATACAGTCAATGAGCAGTTCTTC. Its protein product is CASRVDTVNEQFF.

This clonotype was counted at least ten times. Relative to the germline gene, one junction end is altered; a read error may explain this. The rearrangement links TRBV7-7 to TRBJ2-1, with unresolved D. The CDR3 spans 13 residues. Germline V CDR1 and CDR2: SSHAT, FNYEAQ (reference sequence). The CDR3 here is CASSFGWANEQFF. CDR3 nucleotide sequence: TGTGCTAGCAGCTTTGGTTGGGCCAATGAGCAGTTCTTC.

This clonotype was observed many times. CDR3 nucleotides: TGTGCCAGCAGTTACATGTCTAGCACTCCTGAAGCTTTCTTT. Translating gives CASSYMSSTPEAFF. The chain combines TRBV6-2 or TRBV6-3 with TRBJ1-1; D ambiguous. Germline CDR1 is MNHEY and CDR2 is SVGEGT. The length of the CDR3 is 14 residues. V was clipped by 2 bases and J by 6 bases, with 13 bases between them.

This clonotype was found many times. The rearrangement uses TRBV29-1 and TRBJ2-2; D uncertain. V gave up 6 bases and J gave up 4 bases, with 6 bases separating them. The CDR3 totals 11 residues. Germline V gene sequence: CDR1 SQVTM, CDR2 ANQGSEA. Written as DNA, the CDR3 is TGCAGCGTCCTGTCCACCGGGGAGCTGTTTTTT. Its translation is CSVLSTGELFF.

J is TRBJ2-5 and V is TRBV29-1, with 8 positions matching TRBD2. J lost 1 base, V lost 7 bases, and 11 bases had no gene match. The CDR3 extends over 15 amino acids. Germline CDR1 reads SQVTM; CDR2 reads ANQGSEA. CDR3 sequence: CSGTDRGGAQETQYF. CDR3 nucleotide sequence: TGCAGCGGCACCGATCGGGGGGGGGCCCAAGAGACCCAGTACTTC.